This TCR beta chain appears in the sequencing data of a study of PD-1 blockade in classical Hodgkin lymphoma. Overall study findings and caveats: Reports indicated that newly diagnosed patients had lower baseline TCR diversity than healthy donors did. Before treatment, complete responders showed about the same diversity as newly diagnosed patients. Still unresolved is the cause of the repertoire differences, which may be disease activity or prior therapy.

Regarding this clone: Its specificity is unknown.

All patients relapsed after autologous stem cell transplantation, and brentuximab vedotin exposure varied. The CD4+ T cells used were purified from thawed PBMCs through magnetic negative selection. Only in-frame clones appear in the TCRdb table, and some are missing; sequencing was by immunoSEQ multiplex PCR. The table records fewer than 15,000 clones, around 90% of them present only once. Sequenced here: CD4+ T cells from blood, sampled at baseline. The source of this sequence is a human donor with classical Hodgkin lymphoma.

CDR3 nucleotide sequence: TGTGCCAGCAGCCCTCACAGGGGGCGAGTCAACACTGAAGCTTTCTTT. This gives the protein CASSPHRGRVNTEAFF. The chain recombines TRBV7-9 with TRBJ1-1, with 9 bases matching TRBD1. V lost 5 bases and J lost 2; bases outside the gene matches: 9. This CDR3 is 16 amino acids long. Germline loops: CDR1 SEHNR, CDR2 FQNEAQ (reference sequence).